The source of this T cell receptor (beta chain) is a study of a mutant IDH1 vaccine in newly diagnosed glioma. The count of this clone is one. Its cognate antigen is unknown. The assay was immunoSEQ multiplex PCR, and TCRdb's table has in-frame clones only and misses some. The repertoire holds roughly 43,000 clones, around 84% seen once, with about 2.2% in the top ten. The time point denotes: week 23, last vaccination. All doses held 300 ug of mutant IDH1 20-mer peptide, with topical imiquimod. Per germline, CDR1 SGHVS and CDR2 FNYEAQ. V trimming: 1 base; J trimming: 5 bases; junction bases outside the gene matches: 7. There are 15 residues in the CDR3.

This specimen was PBMCs, taken from a glioma patient whose treatment included an IDH1 peptide vaccine. This clonotype was obtained from a woman aged 18-30 years with glioma. Some clones in this sample may be carry-over from other donors' samples. The chain is built from TRBV7-6 and TRBJ2-7; 8 positions agree with TRBD1. CDR3 sequence: CASSLGGQGSNEQYF. CDR3 nucleotides: TGTGCCAGCAGCTTAGGCGGACAGGGCAGTAACGAGCAGTACTTC.